This T cell receptor beta chain was sequenced for a study of blood T cell repertoires in COVID-19. The wider study: PBMCs, B-cell-depleted T cells, or T cells were the source of the cDNA or gDNA that made up the material.

V lost 5 bases and J 1 base, leaving 18 bases between the germline ends. CDR1 is KGHSH and CDR2 is LQKENI in the germline V gene. The CDR3 has 17 residues. The method was immunoSEQ multiplex PCR; TCRdb's version includes in-frame clones alone and lacks a portion of them. Among 150,000 to 200,000 clones listed, about nine tenths were seen once. V usage is TRBV18 and J usage is TRBJ1-3; D not certain. The sequencing sample was made of PBMCs or T cells enriched from blood (not recorded which). The sequence was collected from a young woman who had recovered from COVID-19. CDR3 in amino acids: CASSSDPAGFSGNTIYF. CDR3 in DNA: TGTGCCAGCTCATCTGACCCGGCCGGGTTTTCTGGAAACACCATATATTTT. The full variable domain, in which reference TRBV18 and TRBJ1-3 provide the parts outside the CDR3, is NAGVMQNPRHLVRRRGQEARLRCSPMKGHSHVYWYRQLPEEGLKFMVYLQKENIIDESGMPKERFSAEFPKEGPSILRIQQVVRGDSAAYFCASSSDPAGFSGNTIYFGEGSWLTVV.